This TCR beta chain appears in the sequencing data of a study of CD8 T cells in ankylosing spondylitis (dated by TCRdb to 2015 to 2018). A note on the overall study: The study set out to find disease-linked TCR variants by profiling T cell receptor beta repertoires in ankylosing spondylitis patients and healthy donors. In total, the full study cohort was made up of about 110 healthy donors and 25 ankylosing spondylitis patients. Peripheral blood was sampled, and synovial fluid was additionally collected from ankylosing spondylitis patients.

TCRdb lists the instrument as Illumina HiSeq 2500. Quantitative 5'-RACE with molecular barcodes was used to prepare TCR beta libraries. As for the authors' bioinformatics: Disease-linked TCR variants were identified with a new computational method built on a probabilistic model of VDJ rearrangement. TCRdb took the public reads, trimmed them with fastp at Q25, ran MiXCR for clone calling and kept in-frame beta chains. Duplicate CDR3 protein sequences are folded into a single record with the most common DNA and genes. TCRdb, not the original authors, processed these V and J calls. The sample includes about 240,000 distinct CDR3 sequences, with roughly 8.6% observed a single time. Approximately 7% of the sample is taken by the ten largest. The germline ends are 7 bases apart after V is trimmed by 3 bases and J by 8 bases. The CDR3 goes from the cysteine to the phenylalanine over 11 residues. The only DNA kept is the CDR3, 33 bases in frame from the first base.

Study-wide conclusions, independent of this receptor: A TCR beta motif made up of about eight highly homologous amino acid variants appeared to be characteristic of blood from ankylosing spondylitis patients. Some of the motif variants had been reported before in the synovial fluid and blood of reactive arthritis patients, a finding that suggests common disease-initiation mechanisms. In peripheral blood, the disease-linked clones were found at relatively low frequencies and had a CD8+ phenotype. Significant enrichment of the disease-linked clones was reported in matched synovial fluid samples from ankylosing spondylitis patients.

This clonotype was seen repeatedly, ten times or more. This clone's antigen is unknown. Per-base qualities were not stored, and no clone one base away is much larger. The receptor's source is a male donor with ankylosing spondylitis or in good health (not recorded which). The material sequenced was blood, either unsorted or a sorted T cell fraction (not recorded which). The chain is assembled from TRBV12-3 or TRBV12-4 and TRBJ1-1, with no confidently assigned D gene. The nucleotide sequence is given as TGTGCCAGCAGTTTTAACCGAGAAGCTTTCTTT. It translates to CASSFNREAFF.